The text below deals with one TCR beta chain. The source of the sample is a study of blood T cell repertoires in COVID-19. Study overall: COVID-19 samples, acute and convalescent, were from the United States, Italy and Spain. The cDNA or gDNA used as material had been derived from T cells, B-cell-depleted T cells, or PBMCs.

The CDR3 is made up of 19 amino acids. V shed 3 bases and J 1 base; nucleotides not matched to a gene: 15. Germline lookup yields CDR1 MGHRA and CDR2 YSYEKL. As handled by the study authors: Amplification of reference gene primers was used by the study to estimate nucleated cell counts. Clones were sequenced by immunoSEQ multiplex PCR, and TCRdb holds only the in-frame ones, with some missing. V and J calls and clone size follow that table, whereas D and trimming were derived from the DNA. The sample includes under 20,000 clones, around 90% seen only once; the top ten take around 15%. This receptor was obtained from a human donor in a cohort sampled during active COVID-19. The chain couples TRBV4-1 to TRBJ2-5; 9 positions match TRBD2. Material for sequencing was peripheral blood. CDR3 in amino acids: CASSQAGVRGAGGQETQYF. The CDR3 DNA is TGCGCCAGCAGCCAGGCGGGTGTGCGGGGAGCGGGAGGCCAAGAGACCCAGTACTTC.